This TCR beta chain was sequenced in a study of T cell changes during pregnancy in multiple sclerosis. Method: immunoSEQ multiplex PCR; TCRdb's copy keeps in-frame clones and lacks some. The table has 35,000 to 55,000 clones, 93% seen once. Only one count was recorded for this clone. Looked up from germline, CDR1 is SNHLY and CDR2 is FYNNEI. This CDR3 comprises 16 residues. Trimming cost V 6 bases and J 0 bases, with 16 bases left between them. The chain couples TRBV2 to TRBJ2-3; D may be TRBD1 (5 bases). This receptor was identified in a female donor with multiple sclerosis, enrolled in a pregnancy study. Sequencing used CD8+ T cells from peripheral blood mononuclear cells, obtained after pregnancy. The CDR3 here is CASRADSSPSTDTQYF. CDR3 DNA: TGTGCCAGCAGAGCTGACAGTTCCCCTAGCACAGATACGCAGTATTTT.